These T cell receptor beta chains were read from a single sample in a study of CD8+ T cells in alopecia areata. This table comes from immunoSEQ multiplex PCR, and its TCRdb copy is limited to in-frame clones, with some not included. The sample has roughly 220,000 clones; 30% to 40% are singletons. The sequences come from CD4+ T cells sorted from blood, collected at approximately week 30, from a patient treated with tofacitinib. Receptor source: a human donor with alopecia areata. Each CDR3 is given with its conserved first and last residue. D genes are given only for firm matches. Size is stated for part of the rows, as once, few or many counts, or as a class when the clone is expanded.

v_gene: TRBV5-4
j_gene: TRBJ1-1
abundance: NA
d_gene: NA
CDR3aa: CASSWQGRNTEAFF
CDR3nt: TGTGCCAGCAGCTGGCAGGGCCGGAACACTGAAGCTTTCTTT

v_gene: TRBV5-1
j_gene: TRBJ2-2
abundance: NA
d_gene: NA
CDR3aa: CASSSGANTGELFF
CDR3nt: TGCGCCAGCAGTAGCGGAGCGAACACCGGGGAGCTGTTTTTT

v_gene: TRBV30
j_gene: TRBJ1-1
abundance: few
d_gene: NA
CDR3aa: CAWSVRVGTEAFF
CDR3nt: TGTGCCTGGAGTGTAAGGGTGGGCACTGAAGCTTTCTTT

v_gene: TRBV5-1
j_gene: TRBJ1-1
abundance: NA
d_gene: NA
CDR3aa: CASSLDMNTEAFF
CDR3nt: TGCGCCAGCAGCTTAGACATGAACACTGAAGCTTTCTTT

v_gene: TRBV5-6
j_gene: TRBJ1-2
abundance: few
d_gene: NA
CDR3aa: CASSLEPSGGYTF
CDR3nt: TGTGCCAGCAGCTTGGAGCCCTCGGGGGGCTACACCTTC

v_gene: TRBV20-1
j_gene: TRBJ2-7
abundance: NA
d_gene: NA
CDR3aa: CSAEQGWVQYF
CDR3nt: TGCAGTGCCGAGCAGGGGTGGGTGCAGTACTTC

v_gene: TRBV9
j_gene: TRBJ1-4
abundance: NA
d_gene: NA
CDR3aa: CASSEGPNEKLFF
CDR3nt: TGTGCCAGCAGCGAGGGGCCTAATGAAAAACTGTTTTTT

v_gene: TRBV29-1
j_gene: TRBJ2-3
abundance: NA
d_gene: NA
CDR3aa: CSVNGARVGDTQYF
CDR3nt: TGCAGCGTCAACGGAGCCAGGGTAGGGGATACGCAGTATTTT

v_gene: TRBV7-2
j_gene: TRBJ1-5
abundance: NA
d_gene: NA
CDR3aa: CASSSRIQPQHF
CDR3nt: TGTGCCAGCAGCTCGAGGATCCAGCCCCAGCATTTT

v_gene: TRBV29-1
j_gene: TRBJ2-7
abundance: few
d_gene: NA
CDR3aa: CSVAFSWSSYEQYF
CDR3nt: TGCAGCGTTGCGTTCAGTTGGAGCTCCTACGAGCAGTACTTC

v_gene: TRBV19
j_gene: TRBJ2-1
abundance: few
d_gene: TRBD2
CDR3aa: CASSPGGQSGYNEQFF
CDR3nt: TGTGCCAGTAGTCCGGGGGGGCAGTCGGGCTACAATGAGCAGTTCTTC

v_gene: TRBV4-2
j_gene: TRBJ2-4
abundance: NA
d_gene: NA
CDR3aa: CASSQEASGAKNIQYF
CDR3nt: TGTGCCAGCAGCCAAGAAGCGTCGGGAGCCAAAAACATTCAGTACTTC

v_gene: TRBV2
j_gene: TRBJ1-4
abundance: NA
d_gene: NA
CDR3aa: CASSLQGIGNEKLFF
CDR3nt: TGTGCCAGCAGCCTCCAGGGTATCGGGAATGAAAAACTGTTTTTT

v_gene: TRBV14
j_gene: TRBJ2-3
abundance: few
d_gene: NA
CDR3aa: CASSQDRYAQYF
CDR3nt: TGTGCCAGCAGCCAAGATCGGTATGCGCAGTATTTT

v_gene: TRBV10-3
j_gene: TRBJ2-5
abundance: once
d_gene: TRBD1
CDR3aa: CAISESGDRQETQYF
CDR3nt: TGTGCCATCAGTGAGTCTGGGGACAGACAAGAGACCCAGTACTTC

v_gene: TRBV6-1
j_gene: TRBJ1-5
abundance: many
d_gene: NA
CDR3aa: CASSEGSAGPYQPQHF
CDR3nt: TGTGCCAGCAGTGAAGGATCCGCAGGGCCCTATCAGCCCCAGCATTTT

v_gene: TRBV5-4
j_gene: TRBJ2-7
abundance: once
d_gene: NA
CDR3aa: CASSPRGGGTYEQYF
CDR3nt: TGTGCCAGCAGTCCCCGAGGGGGGGGGACCTACGAGCAGTACTTC

v_gene: TRBV6-5
j_gene: TRBJ2-2
abundance: once
d_gene: NA
CDR3aa: CASSGSEGRTGELFF
CDR3nt: TGTGCCAGCAGTGGCAGCGAAGGGCGCACCGGGGAGCTGTTTTTT

v_gene: TRBV7-9
j_gene: TRBJ1-1
abundance: few
d_gene: TRBD1
CDR3aa: CASSPSRGPNTEAFF
CDR3nt: TGTGCCAGCAGCCCGAGCAGGGGGCCGAACACTGAAGCTTTCTTT

v_gene: TRBV5-4
j_gene: TRBJ1-1
abundance: few
d_gene: NA
CDR3aa: CASSHEVYGNTEAFF
CDR3nt: TGTGCCAGCAGCCATGAGGTTTACGGTAACACTGAAGCTTTCTTT

v_gene: TRBV5-1
j_gene: TRBJ1-2
abundance: few
d_gene: NA
CDR3aa: CASSLAEGNLYGYTF
CDR3nt: TGCGCCAGCAGCTTGGCAGAGGGCAACCTCTATGGCTACACCTTC

v_gene: TRBV25-1
j_gene: TRBJ2-3
abundance: NA
d_gene: NA
CDR3aa: CASSERGRTDTQYF
CDR3nt: TGTGCCAGCAGTGAACGAGGGAGGACAGATACGCAGTATTTT

v_gene: TRBV6-5
j_gene: TRBJ1-2
abundance: few
d_gene: NA
CDR3aa: CASSYLDGSNYGYTF
CDR3nt: TGTGCCAGCAGTTACCTCGATGGAAGCAACTATGGCTACACCTTC

v_gene: TRBV6-4
j_gene: TRBJ2-3
abundance: NA
d_gene: TRBD2
CDR3aa: CASSDSVVAGGLTDTQYF
CDR3nt: TGTGCCAGCAGTGACTCGGTGGTAGCGGGGGGACTCACAGATACGCAGTATTTT

v_gene: TRBV9
j_gene: TRBJ2-1
abundance: NA
d_gene: NA
CDR3aa: CASSARDPSSYNEQFF
CDR3nt: TGTGCCAGCAGCGCCCGAGACCCTTCCTCCTACAATGAGCAGTTCTTC

v_gene: TRBV5-4
j_gene: TRBJ2-3
abundance: NA
d_gene: TRBD2
CDR3aa: CASRTGTRRSDTQYF
CDR3nt: TGTGCCAGCCGAACCGGGACTAGAAGGTCAGATACGCAGTATTTT